The 27 T cell receptor beta chains in this list originate from one sample, sequenced in a study of T cells in Graves' hyperthyroidism and ophthalmopathy (dated by TCRdb to between 2017 and 2020). To prepare the library, multiplex PCR was applied. The listed sequencing device is Illumina HiSeq 2000. The TCR beta CDR3 regions were amplified from RNA transcripts. The first round of RT-PCR for the TCR CDR3 was performed with the HTBI primer set and the Qiagen OneStep RT-PCR kit. TCRdb reprocessing: public reads trimmed at Q25 with fastp, clones called with MiXCR, in-frame beta chains kept. Every distinct CDR3 protein forms one entry, paired with its most common genes and DNA. A total of approximately 640,000 distinct CDR3 sequences appear in this sample, nearly 45% of them only once. Less than 9.5% of the sample belongs to the ten largest clones. Sequencing was carried out using peripheral blood or thyroid tissue (not recorded which). Receptors were obtained from an adult man with Graves' disease, either hyperthyroidism or ophthalmopathy (not recorded which).

V and J are TRBV7-3 and TRBJ2-5; 11 bases align to TRBD2. The CDR3 runs 16 residues. Trimming took 0 bases from V and 11 from J; bases not matched to a gene: 11. CDR1 is SGHTA, CDR2 FQGTGA, per germline. The CDR3, as DNA: TGTGCCAGCAGCTTAACGGGGTCACTAGCGGGGGATGAGCAGTACTTC. As protein: CASSLTGSLAGDEQYF.

The V and J genes are TRBV10-3 and TRBJ2-5; D call uncertain. The CDR3 runs 14 residues. Trimming cost V 6 bases and J 1 base, with 12 bases left between them. Germline loops: CDR1 ENHRY, CDR2 SYGVKD. The CDR3 coding sequence is TGTGCCATCAGCCGAGGTGAGATCCAAGAGACCCAGTACTTC. Encoded protein: CAISRGEIQETQYF.

The chain combines TRBV5-1 with TRBJ1-1, with 8 positions matching TRBD1. Germline assignment: CDR1 SGHRS and CDR2 YFSETQ. The CDR3 consists of 13 residues. V was clipped by 8 bases and J by 1 base; unmatched bases: 4. Written as DNA, the CDR3 is TGCGCCAGTAACAGGGGGGCGAACACTGAAGCTTTCTTT. Amino acids: CASNRGANTEAFF.

In its sample, this clonotype was seen a few times. This chain links TRBV2 with TRBJ1-1; TRBD1 agrees at 7 bases. With V trimmed by 3 bases and J by 0 bases, 7 bases remained unmatched. This CDR3 has 16 residues. Germline V gene data show CDR1 as SNHLY and CDR2 as FYNNEI. The CDR3 nucleotides are TGTGCCAGCAGTGAGTCAGGGGGTGGTATGAACACTGAAGCTTTCTTT. Its protein is CASSESGGGMNTEAFF.

This clonotype was seen a handful of times. The rearrangement joins TRBV13 to TRBJ2-7; 7 bases map to TRBD2. Trimming took 5 bases from V and 2 from J; bases not matched to a gene: 6. CDR3 length equals 14 residues. The germline V gene encodes CDR1 PRHDT and CDR2 FYEKMQ (reference sequence). DNA for the CDR3: TGTGCCAGCAGCCAGGGACTACCGCCCTACGAGCAGTACTTC. Protein product: CASSQGLPPYEQYF.

This clonotype was found many times. The V gene is TRBV19, the J gene TRBJ1-2; 12 positions match TRBD1. This CDR3 spans 12 amino acids. Germline V lookup: CDR1 LNHDA, CDR2 SQIVND (reference sequence). V was clipped by 8 bases and J by 8 bases; unmatched bases: 3. CDR3 coding DNA: TGTGCCAGTTGGGACAGGGGGCACGGCTACACCTTC. Its translation: CASWDRGHGYTF.

This clonotype has a handful of counts. The chain is built from TRBV20-1 and TRBJ1-5; D unresolved. V lost 1 base to trimming and J lost 0 bases, with 10 bases between them. Germline V gene sequence: CDR1 DFQATT, CDR2 SNEGSKA (reference sequence). This CDR3 is built from 15 residues. CDR3 residues: CSARGPAYSNQPQHF. The CDR3 nucleotides are TGCAGTGCTAGAGGGCCGGCCTATAGCAATCAGCCCCAGCATTTT.

The V and J genes are TRBV7-9 and TRBJ1-3; D not certain. Between the trimmed V and J ends, which lost 4 bases and 1 base, there was a span of 17 bases. This CDR3 comprises 17 residues. Germline V CDR1 and CDR2: SEHNR, FQNEAQ (reference sequence). Here the CDR3 reads CASSSTHAQPSGNTIYF. In DNA form, the CDR3 reads TGTGCCAGCAGCTCCACACACGCTCAACCTTCTGGAAACACCATATATTTT.

The chain has TRBV11-1 and TRBJ1-2; no firm D call. The CDR3 is 16 residues long. Germline CDR1 and CDR2: SGHAT and FQDESV (reference sequence). V was shortened by 3 bases and J by 7 bases, with 21 bases between the two germline ends. CDR3 protein: CASSFIPPTPACGYTF. The CDR3, as DNA: TGTGCCAGCAGCTTTATACCTCCGACACCCGCTTGTGGCTACACCTTC.

The chain is built from TRBV29-1 and TRBJ1-4, with D uncertain. This CDR3 has 12 residues. The V end was cut by 4 bases, the J end by 10 bases, with 13 bases between. CDR1 and CDR2 from the germline V gene are SQVTM and ANQGSEA. As DNA, the CDR3 is TGCAGCGTTGTGTTCGCTGGGAGAAAACTGTTTTTT. Encoded protein: CSVVFAGRKLFF.

V gene TRBV7-3 combines with J gene TRBJ2-7; perhaps TRBD1 as D (6 bases). This CDR3 comprises 13 residues. CDR1 and CDR2 from the germline V gene are SGHTA and FQGTGA. Trimming cost V 5 bases and J 5 bases, with 13 bases left between them. CDR3 sequence reads: CASSRVRGDEQYF. CDR3 DNA: TGTGCCAGCAGCCGGGTCAGGGGTGACGAGCAGTACTTC.

This clonotype occurred many times. The chain recombines TRBV15 with TRBJ1-4; no definite D call. Trimming pared 1 base from V and 8 bases from J, leaving 5 bases between. The CDR3 has 12 residues. CDR1 is LNHNV and CDR2 is YYDKDF in the germline V gene (reference sequence). In DNA, the CDR3 is TGTGCCACCAGCAGAGTAGCCGAAAAACTGTTTTTT. Protein: CATSRVAEKLFF. Variable domain in full (rest from reference TRBV15 and TRBJ1-4): DAMVIQNPRYQVTQFGKPVTLSCSQTLNHNVMYWYQQKSSQAPKLLFHYYDKDFNNEADTPDNFQSRRPNTSFCFLDIRSPGLGDTAMYLCATSRVAEKLFFGSGTQLSVL.

The chain carries TRBV20-1 and TRBJ1-1; TRBD1 might be the D (6 bases). V dropped 4 bases and J dropped 4 bases, with 10 bases sitting between them. The length of the CDR3 is 12 residues. CDR1 DFQATT and CDR2 SNEGSKA come from the germline V gene (reference sequence). In nucleotides, the CDR3 is TGCAGTGCTAAGGGGGAGGGCACTGAAGCTTTCTTT. Translated: CSAKGEGTEAFF.

V usage is TRBV15 and J usage is TRBJ2-5, with D unresolved. Looked up from germline, CDR1 is LNHNV and CDR2 is YYDKDF (reference sequence). V was cut by 11 bases and J by 7 bases, with 17 bases left in between. This CDR3 is 12 amino acids long. The CDR3 protein is CAWMTGPRTQYF. CDR3 in DNA: TGTGCCTGGATGACCGGTCCTCGGACCCAGTACTTC.

In this sample, this clonotype turned up many times. The genes are TRBV7-2 and TRBJ1-2; 8 nucleotides match TRBD1. Germline CDR1 and CDR2: SGHTA and FQGNSA. The CDR3 loop spans 14 amino acids. J was trimmed by 6 bases and V by 5 bases; bases with no gene match: 8. The CDR3 spells CASSRGQGADGYTF. CDR3 bases: TGTGCCAGCAGCCGAGGACAGGGCGCCGATGGCTACACCTTC.

This clonotype has at least ten counts. The CDR3 here is CASSRRTEAFF. The CDR3 DNA follows: TGCGCCAGCAGTCGACGGACTGAAGCTTTCTTT. The chain carries TRBV10-2 and TRBJ1-1; no clear D gene. The CDR3 is made up of 11 amino acids. Germline V CDR1 and CDR2: WSHSY, SAAADI. Trimming removed 5 bases from V and 5 bases from J, with 6 bases in between.

This clonotype showed up just a few times. This sequence joins TRBV6-6 and TRBJ2-5; D is unclear. Trimming took off 5 bases at V and 5 bases at J, with 18 bases between the two ends. This CDR3 has 15 residues. Per germline, CDR1 MNHNY and CDR2 SVGAGI (reference sequence). CDR3 coding DNA: TGTGCCAGCAGTGACACAGTTACCTTGGGGGAGACCCAGTACTTC. This gives the protein CASSDTVTLGETQYF.

The chain employs TRBV10-3 and TRBJ1-3; 7 positions match TRBD1. The ends lost 3 bases at V and 7 bases at J; junction bases unmatched: 6. The CDR3 has 14 residues. CDR1 is ENHRY and CDR2 is SYGVKD in the germline V gene. CDR3 sequence: CAISDRAGGNTIYF. The CDR3 DNA reads as TGTGCCATCAGTGATCGAGCAGGGGGGAACACCATATATTTT.

This clonotype was observed a few times. An end of the junction does not agree with germline; a read error may underlie this. The chain employs TRBV2 and TRBJ1-1, with D uncertain. This CDR3 is built from 12 residues. Per germline, CDR1 SNHLY and CDR2 FYNNEI. The CDR3 here is CAISYIDTEAFF. The CDR3 nucleotides are TGTGCCATCAGTTACATCGACACTGAAGCTTTCTTT.

The V call is TRBV29-1, the J call TRBJ1-1; D unresolved. In germline, CDR1 is SQVTM, CDR2 ANQGSEA. V was pared by 8 bases and J by 0 bases, with 4 bases between. The CDR3 length is 10 residues. The CDR3 nucleotides are TGCAGCTGTGTGAACACTGAAGCTTTCTTT. Translation gives CSCVNTEAFF.

The gene calls are TRBV20-1 and TRBJ2-2, with TRBD1 matching over 8 bases. The CDR3 consists of 14 residues. Germline V gene sequence: CDR1 DFQATT, CDR2 SNEGSKA (reference sequence). The V segment lost 3 bases and the J segment 7 bases; nucleotides outside the gene matches: 7. The CDR3: CSARRTGPGGELFF. DNA of the CDR3: TGCAGTGCTAGGCGGACAGGGCCGGGCGGGGAGCTGTTTTTT.

The genes are TRBV12-3 or TRBV12-4 and TRBJ2-2; no firm D call. This CDR3 spans 15 amino acids. V shed 2 bases and J shed 5 bases, with 12 bases lying between them. The CDR3 reads CASSLRRQWTGELFF. CDR3 nucleotide sequence: TGTGCCAGCAGTTTAAGACGCCAGTGGACCGGGGAGCTGTTTTTT.

This clonotype has ten or more counts. The genes are TRBV24-1 and TRBJ2-5; D is tentatively TRBD1 or TRBD2 (5 bases each). The CDR3 has 12 amino acids. CDR1 KGHDR and CDR2 SFDVKD come from the germline V gene. The V end lost 5 bases, the J end lost 5 bases, and 8 bases lay between the germline ends. CDR3 in DNA: TGTGCCACCAGTGCGGGGCGGGAGACCCAGTACTTC. Residues: CATSAGRETQYF.

A remark on this clonotype: With a much larger clone just one base away, this may be a read error. The J gene is TRBJ1-5, the V gene TRBV5-1, with D uncertain. The CDR3 has 9 amino acids. Trimming removed 9 bases from V and 8 bases from J, with 6 bases in between. Germline V gene sequence: CDR1 SGHRS, CDR2 YFSETQ. The CDR3 sequence: CAIPKPQHF. The CDR3 DNA sequence: TGCGCCATACCAAAGCCCCAGCATTTT.

V usage is TRBV2 and J usage is TRBJ1-4; TRBD1 agrees at 7 bases. The V and J ends lost 6 bases and 5 bases, in that order; junction bases with no gene match: 9. This CDR3 is 15 amino acids long. Germline CDR1 reads SNHLY; CDR2 reads FYNNEI. CDR3 DNA sequence: TGTGCCAGCAGCTATTCGGGACAGAAAAATGAAAAACTGTTTTTT. It translates to CASSYSGQKNEKLFF. Full variable domain (outside the CDR3, taken from reference TRBV2 and TRBJ1-4): EPEVTQTPSHQVTQMGQEVILRCVPISNHLYFYWYRQILGQKVEFLVSFYNNEISEKSEIFDDQFSVERPDGSNFTLKIRSTKLEDSAMYFCASSYSGQKNEKLFFGSGTQLSVL.

The genes are TRBV25-1 and TRBJ1-4, with TRBD1 identical over 9 bases. V lost 7 bases, J lost 2 bases, and 5 bases stayed unmatched. CDR1 and CDR2 from the germline V gene are MGHDK and SYGVNS. The CDR3 length is 15 residues. The CDR3 nucleotides are TGTGCCAGCAACACAGGGGGCGCGACTAATGAAAAACTGTTTTTT. Residues: CASNTGGATNEKLFF.

The genes are TRBV2 and TRBJ1-2; TRBD1 matches at 9 bases. This CDR3 is built from 14 residues. The V gene's germline CDR1 is SNHLY and CDR2 FYNNEI. Trimming cost V 8 bases and J 4 bases; bases outside gene matches: 8. The CDR3 sequence: CASAGTGNSYGYTF. CDR3 nucleotide sequence: TGTGCCAGCGCCGGGACAGGGAATTCCTATGGCTACACCTTC.